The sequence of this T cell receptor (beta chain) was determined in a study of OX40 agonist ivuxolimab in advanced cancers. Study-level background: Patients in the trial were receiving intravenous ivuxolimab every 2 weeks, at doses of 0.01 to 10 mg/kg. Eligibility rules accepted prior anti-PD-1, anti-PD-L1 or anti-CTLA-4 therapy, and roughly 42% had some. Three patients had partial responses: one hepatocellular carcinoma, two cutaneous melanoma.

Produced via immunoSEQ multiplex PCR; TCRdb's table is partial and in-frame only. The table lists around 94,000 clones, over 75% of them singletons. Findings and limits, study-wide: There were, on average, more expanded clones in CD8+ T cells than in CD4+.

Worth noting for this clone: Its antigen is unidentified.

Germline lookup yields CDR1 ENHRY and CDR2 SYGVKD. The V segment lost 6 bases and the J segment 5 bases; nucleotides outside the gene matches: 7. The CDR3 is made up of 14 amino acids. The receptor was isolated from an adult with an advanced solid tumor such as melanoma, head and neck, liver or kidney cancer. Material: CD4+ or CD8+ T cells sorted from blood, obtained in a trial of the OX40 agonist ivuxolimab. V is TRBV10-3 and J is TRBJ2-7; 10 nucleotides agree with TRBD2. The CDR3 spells CAIRTAGGNHEQYF. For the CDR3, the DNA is TGTGCCATCAGAACAGCGGGGGGGAATCACGAGCAGTACTTC.